Listed here is a single T cell receptor beta chain. Germline CDR1 reads SGHVS; CDR2 reads FQNEAQ. The V and J ends lost 5 bases and 8 bases, in that order; junction bases with no gene match: 14. This CDR3 is 16 amino acids long. Method: immunoSEQ multiplex PCR; TCRdb's copy keeps in-frame clones and lacks some. The table includes roughly 130,000 clones, roughly 90% detected once. The sample is drawn from a study of control samples from healthy donors and cancer patients. Source material: blood. The chain links TRBV7-8 to TRBJ2-1, with 8 bases identical to TRBD2. The receptor was isolated from a man under 40 in good health. This chain's CDR3 is CASSPGVGGGSYEQFF. The CDR3 coding sequence is TGTGCCAGCAGCCCAGGAGTCGGCGGGGGGAGCTATGAGCAGTTCTTC.